This T cell receptor beta chain was identified in a study of beta chain features in type 1 diabetes. The wider study: Healthy donors, compared against patients, showed similar age, gender and cell yields.

This clone occurred a few times. As every portion of the isolated RNA was reverse transcribed, the sequencing read expressed TCRB transcripts. Roughly 3.4 million reads per sample on average were obtained from naive, central memory and regulatory T cell samples. Profiling relied on immunoSEQ multiplex PCR, and the TCRdb table lists in-frame clones only, not all of them. The table shows some 410,000 clones, with approximately 15% occurring only once. The germline V gene encodes CDR1 LNHNV and CDR2 YYDKDF (reference sequence). The V end was cut by 0 bases, the J end by 10 bases, with 22 bases between. The CDR3 consists of 17 residues. Every single donor gave one heparinised blood draw, and these averaged about 110 mL.

The chain joins TRBV15 to TRBJ2-1, with a tentative D call TRBD1 (5 bases). This clonotype originated in a man in his thirties or forties in good health. Sample: naive CD4+ T cells from blood. CDR3 residues: CATSRDHLFQGSQEQFF. The CDR3 region has the DNA TGTGCCACCAGCAGAGATCATTTATTCCAGGGTAGCCAGGAGCAGTTCTTC.